Below, 16 T cell receptor beta chains from the same sample are listed, as sequenced in a study of blood T cells in healthy people across ages. Through a sample-barcoded 5' primer and a J-beta primer mix, a second PCR was run for roughly 7 to 12 cycles. One entry per CDR3 protein results from TCRdb running MiXCR on the 5' RACE reads. The table records around 780,000 distinct CDR3 sequences, roughly 50% of them present only once. The sample was blood. The receptors here all came from a middle-aged man in good health.

The V and J genes are TRBV9 and TRBJ2-1; either TRBD1 or TRBD2 may fit D (5 bases each). Germline V CDR1 and CDR2: SGDLS, YYNGEE. The V gene lost 0 bases and the J gene lost 8 bases, with 18 bases spanning the gap. The CDR3 contains 16 residues. The CDR3 bases are TGTGCCAGCAGCGTAGCTACTGGATTATTGGGGGATGAGCAGTTCTTC. Amino acids: CASSVATGLLGDEQFF.

The rearrangement uses TRBV5-1 and TRBJ2-3, with TRBD2 matching 14 bases. This CDR3 is built from 20 residues. Germline V gives CDR1 SGHRS, CDR2 YFSETQ. V shed 0 bases, J shed 2 bases, and the junction held 11 bases outside the gene matches. The CDR3 bases are TGCGCCAGCAGCTTGGCCGTGACTAGCGGGGGGGCCGGGGTCACAGATACGCAGTATTTT. Translated, it gives CASSLAVTSGGAGVTDTQYF.

This clonotype came up a few times. This chain links TRBV24-1 with TRBJ2-3, with D unclear. V was cut by 11 bases and J by 0 bases, with 14 bases left in between. CDR3 size: 14 residues. The V gene's germline CDR1 is KGHDR and CDR2 SFDVKD. The CDR3 nucleotides are TGTGCCATCGGAGCGAGAGGTAGCACAGATACGCAGTATTTT. Encoded protein: CAIGARGSTDTQYF.

This clonotype has a handful of counts. V and J are TRBV28 and TRBJ2-7; 8 bases align to TRBD1. The germline CDR1 and CDR2 sequences are MDHEN and SYDVKM. The CDR3 is 16 residues long. Germline trimming cut 8 bases from V and 4 bases from J; bases unmatched to any gene: 16. CDR3: CASANFQGAVRYEQYF. The CDR3 DNA follows: TGTGCCAGCGCGAACTTTCAGGGGGCTGTAAGGTACGAGCAGTACTTC.

This clonotype was detected a few times. The chain recombines TRBV9 with TRBJ1-2; 7 bases are shared with TRBD1. V lost 7 bases, J lost 1 base, and 10 bases stayed unmatched. The CDR3 has 15 amino acids. The germline V gene encodes CDR1 SGDLS and CDR2 YYNGEE. CDR3 DNA: TGTGCCAGCCAAGAAGAGGGGGCACTTAACTATGGCTACACCTTC. It specifies CASQEEGALNYGYTF.

The chain employs TRBV10-2 and TRBJ2-2; perhaps D is TRBD1 or TRBD2 (5 bases each). This CDR3 spans 14 amino acids. Trimming took 3 bases from V and 4 from J, leaving 9 bases between them. Germline CDR1 reads WSHSY; CDR2 reads SAAADI. The CDR3 sequence: CASSDPGPTGELFF. Written as DNA, the CDR3 is TGCGCCAGCAGTGATCCGGGACCCACCGGGGAGCTGTTTTTT.

This clonotype came up a few times. The chain links TRBV7-2 to TRBJ2-5, with 8 bases that match TRBD2. V lost 0 bases, J lost 11 bases, and 17 bases stayed unmatched. The CDR3 is made up of 17 amino acids. CDR1 SGHTA and CDR2 FQGNSA come from the germline V gene. The CDR3 DNA is TGTGCCAGCAGCTTAGCAGCTACTAGCGGCCTAAACAGGGAGCAGTACTTC. It codes for CASSLAATSGLNREQYF.

The chain links TRBV10-3 to TRBJ1-1; TRBD1 might be the D (6 bases). The CDR3 totals 14 residues. Trimming took off 5 bases at V and 0 bases at J, with 10 bases between the two ends. Germline V lookup: CDR1 ENHRY, CDR2 SYGVKD. CDR3 sequence (DNA): TGTGCCATCAGTCTTGGGACACTGAACACTGAAGCTTTCTTT. Its translation is CAISLGTLNTEAFF.

The CDR3 coding sequence is TGTGCCAACCTGAGAAGCGGGAGTACGTACAATGAGCAGTTCTTC. Translation gives CANLRSGSTYNEQFF. This chain uses TRBV7-2 with TRBJ2-1; 8 nucleotides align to TRBD2. The germline V gene encodes CDR1 SGHTA and CDR2 FQGNSA. Trimming took 10 bases from V and 4 from J; bases not matched to a gene: 12. This CDR3 region has 15 residues.

The genes are TRBV7-3 and TRBJ2-3, with 14 bases aligning to TRBD2. Germline loops: CDR1 SGHTA, CDR2 FQGTGA. The CDR3 totals 17 residues. V shed 3 bases and J 5 bases; nucleotides not matched to a gene: 7. Here the CDR3 reads CASSFPGLAGVIDTQYF. CDR3 coding DNA: TGTGCCAGCAGCTTTCCGGGACTAGCGGGAGTTATAGATACGCAGTATTTT.

For the CDR3, the DNA is TGTGCCAGCAGCTTACGGGGACAGCTAGTCTATGGCTACACCTTC. It specifies CASSLRGQLVYGYTF. The V and J genes are TRBV7-3 and TRBJ1-2, with 7 bases that match TRBD1. The CDR3 is 15 residues long. V was pared by 2 bases and J by 4 bases, with 7 bases of the junction left unmatched. Germline CDR1 SGHTA, CDR2 FQGTGA.

The chain links TRBV20-1 to TRBJ2-3; D uncertain. The length of the CDR3 is 14 residues. V was trimmed by 6 bases and J by 2 bases, leaving 15 bases between them. Germline CDR1 is DFQATT and CDR2 is SNEGSKA (reference sequence). The CDR3 sequence: CSAAILPVTDTQYF. The CDR3 nucleotides are TGCAGTGCCGCGATCCTACCGGTCACAGATACGCAGTATTTT.

This clonotype was observed a few times. This chain links TRBV12-5 with TRBJ1-2; 9 bases align to TRBD1. V was pared by 4 bases and J by 11 bases, with 8 bases of the junction left unmatched. The CDR3 contains 13 residues. Germline CDR1 and CDR2: LGHNT and FRNRAP. The CDR3 nucleotides are TGTGCTAGTGGTTGGTCTTCGGACAGGGGTTACACCTTC. Encoded protein: CASGWSSDRGYTF.

This clonotype was found a few times. The gene calls are TRBV7-2 and TRBJ2-3, with 8 bases matching TRBD2. Germline V CDR1 and CDR2: SGHTA, FQGNSA. V dropped 0 bases and J dropped 4; count of bases not matched to a gene: 12. The CDR3 has 18 residues. In DNA, the CDR3 is TGTGCCAGCAGCTTAGCTGGGGTCGGGGGGGGAAAAGCAGATACGCAGTATTTT. This codes for CASSLAGVGGGKADTQYF.

This clonotype was picked up a small number of times. The chain is built from TRBV7-2 and TRBJ2-1; D may match TRBD1 or TRBD2 (6 bases each). V was pared by 1 base and J by 7 bases, with 14 bases between. CDR1 SGHTA and CDR2 FQGNSA come from the germline V gene. CDR3 length: 15 residues. The CDR3 reads CASSLVGPGANEQFF. CDR3 DNA sequence: TGTGCCAGCAGCTTAGTAGGTCCGGGGGCGAATGAGCAGTTCTTC. The full variable domain, in which reference TRBV7-2 and TRBJ2-1 provide the parts outside the CDR3, is GAGVSQSPSNKVTEKGKDVELRCDPISGHTALYWYRQSLGQGLEFLIYFQGNSAPDKSGLPSDRFSAERTGGSVSTLTIQRTQQEDSAVYLCASSLVGPGANEQFFGPGTRLTVL.

The chain couples TRBV6-2 or TRBV6-3 to TRBJ2-1, with TRBD2 matching 11 bases. After removal of 0 bases from V and 7 bases from J, the junction contained 2 bases not matched to a gene. The CDR3 contains 15 residues. The V gene's germline CDR1 is MNHEY and CDR2 SVGEGT. The CDR3, as DNA: TGTGCCAGCAGTTACTCGAGGACTAGCGGGAATGAGCAGTTCTTC. Its protein product is CASSYSRTSGNEQFF.